A selection of T cell receptor beta chains follows, all from one sample in a study of shared clonotypes between healthy human individuals. Sequencing used immunoSEQ multiplex PCR; TCRdb keeps in-frame clones, though not all of them. The sample holds around 2.5 million clones, 90% to 95% seen once. Sequences were obtained from naive CD4+ T cells from PBMCs. These receptors all stem from a man between 18 and 35 years old in good health. Some clones in this sample may be carry-over from other donors' samples. The CDR3 runs from the conserved cysteine through the conserved F or W. D genes are given only for firm matches. Clone sizes are given selectively: once, few, many, or a class where the clone is expanded.

j_call clone_size d_call v_call cdr3_nt cdr3_aa
TRBJ2-4 once NA TRBV15 TGTGCCACCAGCAGCCCCCTACCGGGCCCCCTGGGGCCCAAAAACATTCAGTACTTC CATSSPLPGPLGPKNIQYF
TRBJ2-7 NA TRBD2 TRBV7-9 TGTGCCAGCAGCTTAGGGGACTACTCCCGGAGTTACGAGCAGTACTTC CASSLGDYSRSYEQYF
TRBJ2-1 NA NA TRBV30 TGTGCCTGGAGTGTTGGAATGCCTGGCGTGCAGTTCTTC CAWSVGMPGVQFF
TRBJ2-2 once NA TRBV2 TGTGCCAGCAGACCGGACCCCGAGAACACCGGGGAGCTGTTTTTT CASRPDPENTGELFF
TRBJ1-1 NA NA TRBV30 TGTGCCTGGAGTGTTCCAGGGGAGGGCACTGAAGCTTTCTTT CAWSVPGEGTEAFF
TRBJ2-1 NA TRBD1 TRBV9 TGTGCCAGCAGCAAGGAGGTCGAGACAGGGAATAATGAGCAGTTCTTC CASSKEVETGNNEQFF
TRBJ1-5 NA TRBD1 TRBV25-1 TGTGCCAGCAGCGGACAGGGGGCGCGTAATCAGCCCCAGCATTTT CASSGQGARNQPQHF
TRBJ1-2 NA NA TRBV18 TGTGCCAGCTCACCAACTCCGGGCCGAGGGACGGTGACTAACTATGGCTACACCTTC CASSPTPGRGTVTNYGYTF
TRBJ1-1 NA NA TRBV28 TGTGCCAGCAGTCAAAGCCCCTTCGGGACGGAGAACACTGAAGCTTTCTTT CASSQSPFGTENTEAFF
TRBJ2-1 once TRBD2 TRBV10-3 TGTGCCATCAGCCTGAGCGGGAGGGCCGTAGGTGAGCAGTTCTTC CAISLSGRAVGEQFF
TRBJ2-1 once NA TRBV11-2 TGTGCCAGCAGCTTAGTGGCTTCTTCCTACAATGAGCAGTTCTTC CASSLVASSYNEQFF
TRBJ2-7 few TRBD1 TRBV7-2 TGTGCCAGCAGCCCCGGGACAGGGGGCTACGAGCAGTACTTC CASSPGTGGYEQYF
TRBJ2-7 NA NA TRBV5-1 TGCGCCAGCAGCCCGCTCCCGGTAGGCTCCTACGAGCAGTACTTC CASSPLPVGSYEQYF
TRBJ2-1 NA NA TRBV4-2 TGTGCCAGCAGCCCGCGGGGGCACAGCAGCAGGTACAATGAGCAGTTCTTC CASSPRGHSSRYNEQFF
TRBJ1-4 NA NA TRBV7-9 TGTGCCAGCAGCTTAGGTCTGATCGAGTTGACTAATGAAAAACTGTTTTTT CASSLGLIELTNEKLFF
TRBJ2-5 few TRBD2 TRBV9 TGTGCCAGCAGCGTAGGGGGAGGGCTCGAGACCCAGTACTTC CASSVGGGLETQYF
TRBJ2-5 NA TRBD1 TRBV7-3 TGTGCCAGCAGCTTAACGGGACAGGGCCTATCCGAATGGGGGGAGACCCAGTACTTC CASSLTGQGLSEWGETQYF
TRBJ1-5 few TRBD1 TRBV9 TGTGCCAGCAGCGCTGGGACAGCTGGGAATCAGCCCCAGCATTTT CASSAGTAGNQPQHF
TRBJ1-1 once TRBD1 TRBV2 TGTGCCAGCAGCAAACATACTGGGACAGGGGAGAGGGTTTTCTTT CASSKHTGTGERVFF
TRBJ2-1 NA NA TRBV11-1 TGTGCCAGCAGCCCGTCTCTCTCCTACAATGAGCAGTTCTTC CASSPSLSYNEQFF
TRBJ1-4 few TRBD1 TRBV5-1 TGCGCCAGCAGCTCTACAGGGGACGGGGAAAAACTGTTTTTT CASSSTGDGEKLFF
TRBJ2-7 NA TRBD2 TRBV5-1 TGCGCCAGCAGCTTGGAAAACCTAGCGGGATCTCCCTACGAGCAGTACTTC CASSLENLAGSPYEQYF